These 31 T cell receptor beta chains came from one sample sequenced in a study of cytomegalovirus exposure and HLA in healthy donors. PCR primers comprised 60 Vbeta and 13 Jbeta primers. TCRdb keeps only in-frame clones here, not all; method: immunoSEQ multiplex PCR. There are about 140,000 clones in the sample; roughly three fifths occur only once, and approximately 6.5% lies in the top ten. The sample comprised PBMCs. The receptors here all came from a woman in her sixties in good health and CMV-seronegative.

The rearrangement uses TRBV28 and TRBJ1-3, with D uncertain. CDR3 size: 12 residues. Germline assignment: CDR1 MDHEN and CDR2 SYDVKM. V lost 3 bases to trimming and J lost 11 bases, with 11 bases between them. As DNA, the CDR3 is TGTGCCAGCAGTTTGGGGAGTTCCCCCATATATTTT. It translates to CASSLGSSPIYF. Based on the CDR3 plus reference TRBV28 and TRBJ1-3, the full variable domain is DVKVTQSSRYLVKRTGEKVFLECVQDMDHENMFWYRQDPGLGLRLIYFSYDVKMKEKGDIPEGYSVSREKKERFSLILESASTNQTSMYLCASSLGSSPIYFGEGSWLTVV.

The rearrangement joins TRBV19 to TRBJ2-7; no reliable D call. Trimming shortened V by 1 base and J by 2 bases, and 9 bases separated the two germline ends. CDR3 length: 14 amino acids. In germline, CDR1 is LNHDA, CDR2 SQIVND (reference sequence). CDR3 in DNA: TGTGCCAGTAGTATAGGGGCCGGTACCTACGAGCAGTACTTC. It specifies CASSIGAGTYEQYF.

The chain recombines TRBV7-8 with TRBJ2-3; 14 bases fit TRBD2. Germline V CDR1 and CDR2: SGHVS, FQNEAQ. This CDR3 spans 16 amino acids. The trim removed 5 bases at V and 3 bases at J, leaving 4 bases unmatched. The CDR3: CASSPRTSGGTDTQYF. The DNA of the CDR3 is TGTGCCAGCAGCCCGCGGACTAGCGGGGGGACAGATACGCAGTATTTT.

This chain uses TRBV4-2 with TRBJ2-7; possible D gene TRBD2, 5 bases. The germline V gene has CDR1 LGHNA and CDR2 YNFKEQ. V was cut by 0 bases and J by 2 bases, with 14 bases left in between. There are 16 residues in the CDR3. The CDR3 DNA reads TGTGCCAGCAGCCAAGATCGGCTAGCTGACACCTACGAGCAGTACTTC. It yields the protein CASSQDRLADTYEQYF.

V is TRBV16 and J is TRBJ2-5, with no clear D. Per the germline V gene, CDR1 is KGHSY and CDR2 is FQNENV. Trimming pared 1 base from V and 5 bases from J, leaving 5 bases between. CDR3 size: 12 residues. CDR3 protein: CASSQLRETQYF. The CDR3 DNA is TGTGCCAGCAGCCAATTGAGGGAGACCCAGTACTTC.

This rearrangement joins TRBV27 to TRBJ2-3, with TRBD1 matching 9 bases. Trimming removed 5 bases from V and 4 bases from J; junction bases left unmatched: 7. Germline values: CDR1 MNHEY, CDR2 SMNVEV (reference sequence). This CDR3 contains 15 residues. The CDR3 spells CASSPDRGEADTQYF. In DNA, the CDR3 is TGTGCCAGCAGTCCCGACAGGGGGGAGGCAGATACGCAGTATTTT.

V and J are TRBV5-4 and TRBJ1-1, with D tentatively TRBD1 (6 bases). CDR1 SGHNT and CDR2 YYREEE come from the germline V gene (reference sequence). V gave up 4 bases and J gave up 1 base, with 8 bases separating them. The CDR3 is 13 amino acids. This chain's CDR3 is CASSVGQNTEAFF. Here the CDR3 DNA reads TGTGCCAGCAGCGTGGGACAGAACACTGAAGCTTTCTTT.

The chain has TRBV6-5 and TRBJ1-1; D unclear. Looked up from germline, CDR1 is MNHEY and CDR2 is SVGAGI. The ends were cut back, 2 bases at V and 1 base at J, with 5 bases in the middle. The CDR3 is 13 amino acids. The CDR3 reads CASSYEPNTEAFF. The CDR3 DNA follows: TGTGCCAGCAGTTACGAGCCGAACACTGAAGCTTTCTTT.

This clone appeared a few times. V usage is TRBV6-5 and J usage is TRBJ2-7, with TRBD2 matching over 8 bases. Trimming took 6 bases from V and 1 from J; bases not matched to a gene: 8. This CDR3 has 15 residues. CDR1 and CDR2 (germline): MNHEY, SVGAGI. The CDR3 sequence: CASRRDGGGSYEQYF. CDR3 nucleotides: TGTGCCAGCAGAAGAGACGGGGGGGGATCCTACGAGCAGTACTTC.

V and J are TRBV27 and TRBJ2-7; D is perhaps TRBD2 (5 bases). The CDR3 is 13 residues long. Per germline, CDR1 MNHEY and CDR2 SMNVEV (reference sequence). V was trimmed by 8 bases and J by 1 base, leaving 12 bases between them. The CDR3 bases are TGTGCCAGCTGGACTGGCGGATCCTACGAGCAGTACTTC. Translating it yields CASWTGGSYEQYF.

This chain joins TRBV7-2 and TRBJ2-5; 7 bases line up with TRBD2. The J segment lost 2 bases and the V segment lost 9 bases, leaving 9 bases of the junction unmatched. The length of the CDR3 is 14 residues. The germline gives CDR1 SGHTA, CDR2 FQGNSA. The CDR3 sequence: CASRAGGGQETQYF. Here the CDR3 DNA reads TGTGCCAGTCGAGCTGGGGGAGGGCAAGAGACCCAGTACTTC. Full variable domain (outside the CDR3, taken from reference TRBV7-2 and TRBJ2-5): GAGVSQSPSNKVTEKGKDVELRCDPISGHTALYWYRQSLGQGLEFLIYFQGNSAPDKSGLPSDRFSAERTGGSVSTLTIQRTQQEDSAVYLCASRAGGGQETQYFGPGTRLLVL.

The V and J genes are TRBV7-6 and TRBJ2-3, with 8 bases lining up with TRBD2. The CDR3 is 14 residues long. From germline, CDR1 is SGHVS and CDR2 FNYEAQ. Losses at the gene ends were 2 bases for V and 7 bases for J; bases not matched to a gene: 5. CDR3 sequence reads: CASSLQRGPYTQYF. CDR3 DNA sequence: TGTGCCAGCAGCTTACAGCGGGGGCCATATACGCAGTATTTT.

This clone was observed a handful of times. CDR3 nucleotides: TGTGCCAGCAGTCACCAGGGGCTAACGCGGCAGCCCCAGCATTTT. It yields the protein CASSHQGLTRQPQHF. J is TRBJ1-5 and V is TRBV6-4; TRBD1 is a possible D gene (6 bases). Germline CDR1 is MRHNA and CDR2 is SNTAGT. This CDR3 is built from 15 residues. The V end was cut by 5 bases, the J end by 7 bases, with 18 bases between.

The genes are TRBV10-3 and TRBJ2-7; unclear D gene. Trimming left V 8 bases short and J 4 bases short, with 9 bases between. This CDR3 is 11 amino acids long. Germline V CDR1 and CDR2: ENHRY, SYGVKD. CDR3 DNA: TGTGCCATCGCAGGCGTGTACGAGCAGTACTTC. This sequence encodes CAIAGVYEQYF.

The chain links TRBV7-2 to TRBJ1-4, with D possibly being TRBD1 (5 bases). CDR1 is SGHTA and CDR2 is FQGNSA in the germline V gene. The V gene lost 3 bases and the J gene lost 7 bases, with 15 bases spanning the gap. The CDR3 contains 15 residues. The CDR3 here is CASSLGSGRSEKLFF. The CDR3 bases are TGTGCCAGCAGCTTGGGATCAGGGCGCTCTGAAAAACTGTTTTTT. The entire variable domain, with the rest obtained from reference TRBV7-2 and TRBJ1-4, is as follows: GAGVSQSPSNKVTEKGKDVELRCDPISGHTALYWYRQSLGQGLEFLIYFQGNSAPDKSGLPSDRFSAERTGGSVSTLTIQRTQQEDSAVYLCASSLGSGRSEKLFFGSGTQLSVL.

The chain is built from TRBV19 and TRBJ2-1, with 14 bases lining up with TRBD2. Germline CDR1 and CDR2: LNHDA and SQIVND (reference sequence). This CDR3 is 14 amino acids long. V lost 7 bases and J lost 8; bases outside the gene matches: 4. CDR3 region: CASTGLAGGHEQFF. For the CDR3, the DNA is TGTGCCAGTACCGGACTAGCGGGAGGACATGAGCAGTTCTTC. Together with reference TRBV19 and TRBJ2-1, the CDR3 gives the full variable domain: DGGITQSPKYLFRKEGQNVTLSCEQNLNHDAMYWYRQDPGQGLRLIYYSQIVNDFQKGDIAEGYSVSREKKESFPLTVTSAQKNPTAFYLCASTGLAGGHEQFFGPGTRLTVL.

The chain joins TRBV10-3 to TRBJ2-1, with 10 bases that match TRBD2. J lost 6 bases, V lost 0 bases, and 8 bases had no gene match. This CDR3 contains 17 residues. Germline V gene data show CDR1 as ENHRY and CDR2 as SYGVKD. CDR3 DNA: TGTGCCATCAGTGAGTCTCTAGCGGGAGCTTGGGCCAATGAGCAGTTCTTC. It yields the protein CAISESLAGAWANEQFF.

This clone was seen only a few times. V gene TRBV9 combines with J gene TRBJ1-4; D is ambiguous. CDR3 length equals 14 residues. Trimming took off 0 bases at V and 8 bases at J, with 11 bases between the two ends. Germline V gives CDR1 SGDLS, CDR2 YYNGEE. This chain's CDR3 is CASSVDGSVEKLFF. The CDR3 DNA is TGTGCCAGCAGCGTAGACGGGTCAGTCGAAAAACTGTTTTTT.

This CDR3 reads CSGRLAGEGEAFF. CDR3 bases: TGCAGCGGACGGCTCGCAGGGGAAGGTGAAGCTTTCTTT. The chain links TRBV29-1 to TRBJ1-1; a possible D gene is TRBD1 (6 bases). Germline CDR1 reads SQVTM; CDR2 reads ANQGSEA. This CDR3 spans 13 amino acids. Between the trimmed V and J ends, which lost 7 bases and 7 bases, there was a span of 19 bases.

The chain is built from TRBV5-5 and TRBJ2-7; the match to TRBD2 covers 10 bases. V shed 0 bases, J shed 2 bases, and the junction held 8 bases outside the gene matches. Germline values: CDR1 SGHKS, CDR2 YYEKEE (reference sequence). This CDR3 is built from 17 residues. The CDR3 DNA reads TGTGCCAGCAGCTTGGACCCTCTAGCGGGGGCTACCTACGAGCAGTACTTC. Its translation: CASSLDPLAGATYEQYF.

This clone was found a few times. The chain is built from TRBV7-9 and TRBJ2-3, with TRBD2 identical over 12 bases. The germline V gene has CDR1 SEHNR and CDR2 FQNEAQ (reference sequence). The length of the CDR3 is 16 residues. After removal of 5 bases from V and 11 bases from J, the junction contained 14 bases not matched to a gene. CDR3: CASSHRQFQTSGRQYF. CDR3 nucleotide sequence: TGTGCCAGCAGCCACCGACAATTTCAGACTAGCGGGAGGCAGTATTTT.

This CDR3 is CASSYRQAGGGNTGELFF. CDR3 nucleotides: TGCGCCAGCAGCTACCGGCAAGCGGGAGGCGGGAACACCGGGGAGCTGTTTTTT. V usage is TRBV5-1 and J usage is TRBJ2-2; 9 nucleotides agree with TRBD2. This CDR3 region has 18 residues. J lost 1 base, V lost 3 bases, and 10 bases had no gene match. In germline, CDR1 is SGHRS, CDR2 YFSETQ.

J is TRBJ2-1 and V is TRBV29-1, with 7 bases matching TRBD2. Looked up from germline, CDR1 is SQVTM and CDR2 is ANQGSEA. The CDR3 is 13 amino acids. The J segment lost 10 bases and the V segment lost 4 bases, leaving 10 bases of the junction unmatched. The CDR3 region is CSVVGGLVQEQFF. CDR3 in DNA: TGCAGCGTTGTCGGCGGACTAGTCCAGGAGCAGTTCTTC.

The chain is built from TRBV7-9 and TRBJ1-1; possibly TRBD1 for D (5 bases). V was cut by 5 bases and J by 6 bases, with 13 bases left in between. CDR1 and CDR2 from the germline V gene are SEHNR and FQNEAQ (reference sequence). The length of the CDR3 is 13 residues. CDR3 bases: TGTGCCAGCAGCCTTGGTGGAGGGGCTGAAGCTTTCTTT. This gives the protein CASSLGGGAEAFF.

CDR3 sequence: CASSFEQGSEAFF. Written as DNA, the CDR3 is TGTGCCAGCAGCTTCGAACAGGGGTCTGAAGCTTTCTTT. This chain links TRBV11-2 with TRBJ1-1; 7 bases map to TRBD1. The J segment lost 6 bases and the V segment lost 3 bases, leaving 4 bases of the junction unmatched. Germline CDR1 reads SGHAT; CDR2 reads FQNNGV. The length of the CDR3 is 13 residues.

This clone was detected only once. The genes are TRBV7-3 and TRBJ2-1; D is unresolved. The V end lost 5 bases, the J end lost 6 bases, and 14 bases lay between the germline ends. Germline CDR1 SGHTA, CDR2 FQGTGA. The CDR3 spans 14 residues. The CDR3 DNA reads as TGTGCCAGCAGCCCTCGAAGAGGTGGCAATGAGCAGTTCTTC. This encodes CASSPRRGGNEQFF.

This sequence joins TRBV7-2 and TRBJ1-5, with D tentatively TRBD1 (6 bases). The germline V and J ends were trimmed by 4 bases and 6 bases, with 10 bases remaining between them. Germline CDR1 SGHTA, CDR2 FQGNSA. There are 13 residues in the CDR3. The CDR3 sequence is CASSSQGFQPQHF. The CDR3 DNA is TGTGCCAGCAGCTCCCAGGGGTTTCAGCCCCAGCATTTT.

The chain recombines TRBV7-9 with TRBJ2-5; tentatively, D is TRBD2 (6 bases). Trimming left V 0 bases short and J 4 bases short, with 9 bases between. Germline V gene lookup returns CDR1 SEHNR and CDR2 FQNEAQ (reference sequence). This CDR3 has 14 amino acids. CDR3 nucleotides: TGTGCCAGCAGCTTAGCCGGGAGTGGAGAGACCCAGTACTTC. This gives the protein CASSLAGSGETQYF.

This sequence joins TRBV9 and TRBJ2-3; perhaps TRBD2 as D (6 bases). Germline lookup yields CDR1 SGDLS and CDR2 YYNGEE. CDR3 length equals 16 residues. Trimming pared 7 bases from V and 1 base from J, leaving 19 bases between. Here the CDR3 DNA reads TGTGCCAGCCCCCTTATCACGCGGGGACGCACAGATACGCAGTATTTT. Encoded protein: CASPLITRGRTDTQYF.

The chain employs TRBV5-1 and TRBJ2-5; 7 nucleotides line up with TRBD1. The CDR3 is made up of 14 amino acids. The germline CDR1 and CDR2 sequences are SGHRS and YFSETQ. After removal of 4 bases from V and 4 bases from J, the junction contained 7 bases not matched to a gene. The CDR3 sequence is CASSVPQGLETQYF. DNA for the CDR3: TGCGCCAGCAGCGTTCCACAGGGGTTAGAGACCCAGTACTTC.

The V and J genes are TRBV27 and TRBJ2-7; 7 bases map to TRBD1. The CDR3 contains 14 residues. V gave up 5 bases and J gave up 2 bases; unmatched junction bases: 6. Germline V CDR1 and CDR2: MNHEY, SMNVEV (reference sequence). The CDR3 protein is CASSTRTGPYEQYF. CDR3 nucleotides: TGTGCCAGCAGTACCAGGACAGGCCCCTACGAGCAGTACTTC.